This TCR beta chain was recorded in a study of CD8 T cells in ankylosing spondylitis. TCRdb re-derived calls from the 5' RACE reads in MiXCR, one entry per CDR3 protein. Of about 90,000 distinct CDR3 sequences in the sample, about 27% are singletons; the top ten hold 50% to 60%. CDR3 length: 11 residues. Trimming left V 4 bases short and J 2 bases short, with 2 bases between. CDR1 LNHNV and CDR2 YYDKDF come from the germline V gene (reference sequence). This clonotype was sampled from a male donor with ankylosing spondylitis or in good health (not recorded which). What was sequenced was blood, either unsorted or a sorted T cell fraction (not recorded which). The rearrangement links TRBV15 to TRBJ2-5, with unresolved D. For the CDR3, the DNA is TGTGCCACCAGCAAACAAGAGACCCAGTACTTC. Amino acids: CATSKQETQYF.